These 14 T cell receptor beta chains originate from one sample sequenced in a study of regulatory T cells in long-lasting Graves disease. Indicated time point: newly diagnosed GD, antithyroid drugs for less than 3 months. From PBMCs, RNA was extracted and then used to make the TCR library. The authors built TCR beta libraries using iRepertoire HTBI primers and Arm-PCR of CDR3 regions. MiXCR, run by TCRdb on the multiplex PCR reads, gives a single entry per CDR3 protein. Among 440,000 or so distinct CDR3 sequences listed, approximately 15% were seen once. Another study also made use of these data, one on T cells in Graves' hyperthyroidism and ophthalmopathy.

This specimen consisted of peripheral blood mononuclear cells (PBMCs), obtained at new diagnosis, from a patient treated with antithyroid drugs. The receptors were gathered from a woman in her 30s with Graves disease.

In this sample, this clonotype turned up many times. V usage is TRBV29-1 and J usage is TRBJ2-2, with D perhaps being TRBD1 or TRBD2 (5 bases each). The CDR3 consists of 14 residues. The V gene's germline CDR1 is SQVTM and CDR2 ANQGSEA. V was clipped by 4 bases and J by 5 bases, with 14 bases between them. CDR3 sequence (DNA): TGCAGCGTTGGTTTCGTGGGACCAACCGGGGAGCTGTTTTTT. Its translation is CSVGFVGPTGELFF.

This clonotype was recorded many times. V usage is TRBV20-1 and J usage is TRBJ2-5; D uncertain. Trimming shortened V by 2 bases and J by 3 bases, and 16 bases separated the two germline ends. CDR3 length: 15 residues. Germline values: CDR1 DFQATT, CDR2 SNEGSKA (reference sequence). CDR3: CSARKDRPPKETQYF. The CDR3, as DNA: TGCAGTGCTAGAAAGGACCGACCCCCGAAAGAGACCCAGTACTTC.

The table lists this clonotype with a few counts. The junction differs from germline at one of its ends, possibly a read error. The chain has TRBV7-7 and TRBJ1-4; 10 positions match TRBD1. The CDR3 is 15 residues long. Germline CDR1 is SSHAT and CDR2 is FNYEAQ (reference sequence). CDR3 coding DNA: TGTGCTAGCAGCACAGGGACAGGGGAGGATGAAAAACTGTTTTTT. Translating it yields CASSTGTGEDEKLFF.

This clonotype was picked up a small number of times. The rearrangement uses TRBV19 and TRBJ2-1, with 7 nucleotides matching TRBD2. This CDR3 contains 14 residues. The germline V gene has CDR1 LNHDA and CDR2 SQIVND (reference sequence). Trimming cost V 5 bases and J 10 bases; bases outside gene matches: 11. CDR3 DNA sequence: TGTGCCAGTAGTCTACTTATGGGAGGGCAAGAGCAGTTCTTC. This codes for CASSLLMGGQEQFF.

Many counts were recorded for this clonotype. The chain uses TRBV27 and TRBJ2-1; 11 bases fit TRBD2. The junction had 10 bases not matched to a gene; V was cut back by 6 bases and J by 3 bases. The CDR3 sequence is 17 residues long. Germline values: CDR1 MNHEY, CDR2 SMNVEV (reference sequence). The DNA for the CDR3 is TGTGCCAGCAGGGAACTAGCGGGAGCTTCCCTCTACAATGAGCAGTTCTTC. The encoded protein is CASRELAGASLYNEQFF.

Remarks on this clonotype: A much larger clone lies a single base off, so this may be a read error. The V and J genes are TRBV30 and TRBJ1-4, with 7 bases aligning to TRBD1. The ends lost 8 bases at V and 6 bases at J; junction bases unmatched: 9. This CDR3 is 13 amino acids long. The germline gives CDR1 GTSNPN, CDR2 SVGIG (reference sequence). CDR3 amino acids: CATQGGLHEKLFF. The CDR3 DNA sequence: TGTGCCACCCAGGGGGGGCTCCATGAAAAACTGTTTTTT.

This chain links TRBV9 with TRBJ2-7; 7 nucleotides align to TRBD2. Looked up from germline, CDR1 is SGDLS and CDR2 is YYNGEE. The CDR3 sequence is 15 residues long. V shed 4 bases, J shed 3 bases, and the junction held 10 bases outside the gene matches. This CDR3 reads CASSLGGVAVYEQYF. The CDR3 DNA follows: TGTGCCAGCAGCCTGGGGGGGGTAGCGGTCTACGAGCAGTACTTC. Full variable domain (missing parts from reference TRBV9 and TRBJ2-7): DSGVTQTPKHLITATGQRVTLRCSPRSGDLSVYWYQQSLDQGLQFLIQYYNGEERAKGNILERFSAQQFPDLHSELNLSSLELGDSALYFCASSLGGVAVYEQYFGPGTRLTVT.

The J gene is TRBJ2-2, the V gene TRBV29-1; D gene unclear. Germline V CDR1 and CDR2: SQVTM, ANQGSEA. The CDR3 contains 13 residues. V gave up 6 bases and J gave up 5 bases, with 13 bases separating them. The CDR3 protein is CSVRIWQTGELFF. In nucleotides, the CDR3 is TGCAGCGTACGGATCTGGCAAACCGGGGAGCTGTTTTTT.

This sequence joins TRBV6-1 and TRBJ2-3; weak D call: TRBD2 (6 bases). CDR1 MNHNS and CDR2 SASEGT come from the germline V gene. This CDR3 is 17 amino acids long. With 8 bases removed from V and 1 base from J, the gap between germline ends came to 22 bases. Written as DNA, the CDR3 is TGTGCCAGCGTGCATCTCCGGGGCGGGGTATGCACAGATACGCAGTATTTT. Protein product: CASVHLRGGVCTDTQYF.

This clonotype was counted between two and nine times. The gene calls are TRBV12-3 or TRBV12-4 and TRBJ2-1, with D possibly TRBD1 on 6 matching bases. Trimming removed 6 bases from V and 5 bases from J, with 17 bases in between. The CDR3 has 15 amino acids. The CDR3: CASRLSWDNNNEQFF. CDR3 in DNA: TGTGCCAGCAGACTATCCTGGGACAATAACAATGAGCAGTTCTTC.

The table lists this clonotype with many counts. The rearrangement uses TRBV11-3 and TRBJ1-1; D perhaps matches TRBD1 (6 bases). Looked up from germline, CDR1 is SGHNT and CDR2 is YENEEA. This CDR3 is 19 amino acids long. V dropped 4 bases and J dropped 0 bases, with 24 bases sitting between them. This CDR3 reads CASSSEGDWGFPMNTEAFF. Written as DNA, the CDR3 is TGTGCCAGCAGCTCAGAGGGGGACTGGGGCTTTCCGATGAACACTGAAGCTTTCTTT.

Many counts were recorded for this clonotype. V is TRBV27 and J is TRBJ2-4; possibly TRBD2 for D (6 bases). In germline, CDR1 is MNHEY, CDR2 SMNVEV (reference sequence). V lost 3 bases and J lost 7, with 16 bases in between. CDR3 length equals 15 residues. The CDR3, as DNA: TGTGCCAGCAGTTTTCGGAGGGCGGTGGGGAACATTCAGTACTTC. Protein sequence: CASSFRRAVGNIQYF.

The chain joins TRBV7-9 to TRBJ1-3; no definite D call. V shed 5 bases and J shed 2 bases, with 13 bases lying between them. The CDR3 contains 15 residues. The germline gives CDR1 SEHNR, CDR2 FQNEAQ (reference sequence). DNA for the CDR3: TGTGCCAGCAGCCAGAAGTCGGAGGCTGGAAACACCATATATTTT. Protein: CASSQKSEAGNTIYF.

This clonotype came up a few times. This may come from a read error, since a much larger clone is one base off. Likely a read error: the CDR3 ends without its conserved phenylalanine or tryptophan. The CDR3 region is CASSNAGVPASYEQYS. The CDR3 nucleotides are TGTGCCAGCAGCAACGCCGGGGTCCCTGCGTCCTACGAGCAGTACTCC. This sequence joins TRBV28 and TRBJ2-7; tentatively, D is TRBD2 (5 bases). Germline values: CDR1 MDHEN, CDR2 SYDVKM. V dropped 6 bases and J dropped 1 base, with 19 bases sitting between them. CDR3 length: 16 residues.